These 16 T cell receptor beta chains originate from one sample sequenced in a study of blood T cell repertoires in COVID-19. Generated by immunoSEQ multiplex PCR, the TCRdb table keeps only in-frame clones and is missing some. The table includes some 200,000 clones, 88% detected once. The source material was peripheral blood. Every receptor here comes from a man aged 18 to 29 with active or convalescent COVID-19.

This clone appeared a single time. This chain joins TRBV5-1 and TRBJ2-1; D gene unclear. The CDR3 loop spans 12 amino acids. V lost 4 bases and J 3 bases, leaving 5 bases between the germline ends. CDR1 is SGHRS and CDR2 is YFSETQ in the germline V gene. CDR3 region: CASSINYNEQFF. CDR3 DNA sequence: TGCGCCAGCAGCATAAACTACAATGAGCAGTTCTTC.

The rearrangement uses TRBV6-5 and TRBJ1-1; a possible D gene is TRBD1 (6 bases). Germline V gives CDR1 MNHEY, CDR2 SVGAGI. Trimming pared 6 bases from V and 4 bases from J, leaving 15 bases between. The CDR3 loop spans 14 amino acids. In DNA form, the CDR3 reads TGTGCCAGCAGCCAAGGCAGGGGTGGCACTGAAGCTTTCTTT. It yields the protein CASSQGRGGTEAFF.

This chain connects TRBV2 to TRBJ1-1; D unresolved. Trimming pared 3 bases from V and 6 bases from J, leaving 17 bases between. Per the germline V gene, CDR1 is SNHLY and CDR2 is FYNNEI. The length of the CDR3 is 15 residues. The CDR3 sequence: CASSEVGRKSAEAFF. CDR3 sequence (DNA): TGTGCCAGCAGTGAGGTCGGCCGAAAAAGCGCTGAAGCTTTCTTT.

V usage is TRBV19 and J usage is TRBJ2-3, with TRBD2 identical over 8 bases. The CDR3 is made up of 15 amino acids. Germline CDR1 LNHDA, CDR2 SQIVND (reference sequence). The V segment lost 4 bases and the J segment 4 bases; nucleotides outside the gene matches: 7. CDR3 in amino acids: CASSKNREGADTQYF. The CDR3 DNA reads as TGTGCCAGTAGTAAAAACCGGGAGGGCGCAGATACGCAGTATTTT.

The CDR3 is CASSLELGPPPKEQFF. The DNA of the CDR3 is TGTGCCAGCAGCTTAGAGCTAGGCCCCCCTCCAAAGGAGCAGTTCTTC. The rearrangement joins TRBV7-9 to TRBJ2-1; no clear D. The V gene's germline CDR1 is SEHNR and CDR2 FQNEAQ (reference sequence). V lost 1 base and J lost 10, with 20 bases in between. The CDR3 totals 16 residues. Full variable domain (missing parts from reference TRBV7-9 and TRBJ2-1): DTGVSQNPRHKITKRGQNVTFRCDPISEHNRLYWYRQTLGQGPEFLTYFQNEAQLEKSRLLSDRFSAERPKGSFSTLEIQRTEQGDSAMYLCASSLELGPPPKEQFFGPGTRLTVL.

This sequence joins TRBV5-1 and TRBJ2-1; 7 bases are shared with TRBD2. The CDR3 is made up of 16 amino acids. Per germline, CDR1 SGHRS and CDR2 YFSETQ. With V trimmed by 4 bases and J by 3 bases, 10 bases remained unmatched. The CDR3 coding sequence is TGCGCCAGCAGCCCTTCTGGACGGACTAGCTACAATGAGCAGTTCTTC. Amino acid sequence: CASSPSGRTSYNEQFF.

The rearrangement links TRBV14 to TRBJ1-6, with 7 bases identical to TRBD1. CDR1 is SGHDN and CDR2 is FVKESK in the germline V gene. The J segment lost 10 bases and the V segment lost 3 bases, leaving 6 bases of the junction unmatched. This CDR3 is built from 14 residues. CDR3 sequence: CASSQSRGKSPLHF. CDR3 DNA: TGTGCCAGCAGCCAGAGCAGGGGGAAATCACCCCTCCACTTT.

This clone was seen once. The chain recombines TRBV4-2 with TRBJ1-3; perhaps TRBD1 as D (5 bases). The germline CDR1 and CDR2 sequences are LGHNA and YNFKEQ. V shed 2 bases and J shed 1 base, with 12 bases lying between them. This CDR3 comprises 16 residues. The CDR3 region has the DNA TGTGCCAGCAGCCAACTGACAGAAGCATCTGGAAACACCATATATTTT. Its translation: CASSQLTEASGNTIYF.

This chain connects TRBV5-1 to TRBJ1-1; 9 bases are shared with TRBD1. This CDR3 has 17 residues. Germline V lookup: CDR1 SGHRS, CDR2 YFSETQ. V shed 4 bases and J 0 bases; nucleotides not matched to a gene: 10. The CDR3 here is CASSDGQGFYMNTEAFF. CDR3 DNA: TGCGCCAGCAGCGACGGACAGGGGTTTTACATGAACACTGAAGCTTTCTTT.

This clone is a singleton in its sample. The rearrangement links TRBV5-6 to TRBJ2-3; D unresolved. Trimming cost V 1 base and J 2 bases, with 14 bases left between them. The germline V gene has CDR1 SGHDT and CDR2 YYEEEE. This CDR3 region has 16 residues. CDR3 nucleotides: TGTGCCAGCAGCTTGATCGGTAGCCGTGACACAGATACGCAGTATTTT. This codes for CASSLIGSRDTDTQYF.

This chain connects TRBV7-7 to TRBJ1-4; D is uncertain. The CDR3 extends over 13 amino acids. V gave up 1 base and J gave up 8 bases, with 8 bases separating them. Per germline, CDR1 SSHAT and CDR2 FNYEAQ (reference sequence). As DNA, the CDR3 is TGTGCCAGCAGCTTAGATCCGGGGGAAAAACTGTTTTTT. As protein: CASSLDPGEKLFF.

V gene TRBV27 combines with J gene TRBJ2-2; 7 bases align to TRBD2. With V trimmed by 5 bases and J by 5 bases, 14 bases remained unmatched. Germline V gene data show CDR1 as MNHEY and CDR2 as SMNVEV (reference sequence). CDR3 length equals 17 residues. The CDR3 is CASSQKLTSRVTGELFF. DNA for the CDR3: TGTGCCAGCAGTCAAAAACTGACTAGCAGAGTAACCGGGGAGCTGTTTTTT.

The chain uses TRBV30 and TRBJ1-1; D is ambiguous. The CDR3 runs 11 residues. Trimming removed 5 bases from V and 5 bases from J, with 9 bases in between. The V gene's germline CDR1 is GTSNPN and CDR2 SVGIG (reference sequence). The CDR3 nucleotides are TGTGCCTGGTTCTATTTTACTGAAGCTTTCTTT. Its protein is CAWFYFTEAFF.

The CDR3 region has the DNA TGTGCCAGCAGCCCAGGGGTGGAGACCCAGTACTTC. Translated, it gives CASSPGVETQYF. J is TRBJ2-5 and V is TRBV5-6; D is possibly TRBD1 (6 bases). V lost 4 bases, J lost 5 bases, and 9 bases lay in between. The CDR3 runs to 12 residues. Germline V gene lookup returns CDR1 SGHDT and CDR2 YYEEEE.

The genes are TRBV4-3 and TRBJ2-2; 7 positions match TRBD1. CDR1 is LGHNA and CDR2 is YSLEER in the germline V gene. Losses at the gene ends were 3 bases for V and 0 bases for J; bases not matched to a gene: 4. This CDR3 has 16 amino acids. The CDR3 here is CASSQYGTANTGELFF. CDR3 bases: TGCGCCAGCAGCCAGTACGGGACAGCGAACACCGGGGAGCTGTTTTTT.

The V call is TRBV6-6, the J call TRBJ1-3; 9 positions agree with TRBD1. CDR1 is MNHNY and CDR2 is SVGAGI in the germline V gene (reference sequence). This CDR3 is 15 amino acids long. J was trimmed by 1 base and V by 6 bases; bases with no gene match: 4. CDR3 bases: TGTGCCAGCAGCCGAGGACAGGGGTCTGGAAACACCATATATTTT. The encoded protein is CASSRGQGSGNTIYF.